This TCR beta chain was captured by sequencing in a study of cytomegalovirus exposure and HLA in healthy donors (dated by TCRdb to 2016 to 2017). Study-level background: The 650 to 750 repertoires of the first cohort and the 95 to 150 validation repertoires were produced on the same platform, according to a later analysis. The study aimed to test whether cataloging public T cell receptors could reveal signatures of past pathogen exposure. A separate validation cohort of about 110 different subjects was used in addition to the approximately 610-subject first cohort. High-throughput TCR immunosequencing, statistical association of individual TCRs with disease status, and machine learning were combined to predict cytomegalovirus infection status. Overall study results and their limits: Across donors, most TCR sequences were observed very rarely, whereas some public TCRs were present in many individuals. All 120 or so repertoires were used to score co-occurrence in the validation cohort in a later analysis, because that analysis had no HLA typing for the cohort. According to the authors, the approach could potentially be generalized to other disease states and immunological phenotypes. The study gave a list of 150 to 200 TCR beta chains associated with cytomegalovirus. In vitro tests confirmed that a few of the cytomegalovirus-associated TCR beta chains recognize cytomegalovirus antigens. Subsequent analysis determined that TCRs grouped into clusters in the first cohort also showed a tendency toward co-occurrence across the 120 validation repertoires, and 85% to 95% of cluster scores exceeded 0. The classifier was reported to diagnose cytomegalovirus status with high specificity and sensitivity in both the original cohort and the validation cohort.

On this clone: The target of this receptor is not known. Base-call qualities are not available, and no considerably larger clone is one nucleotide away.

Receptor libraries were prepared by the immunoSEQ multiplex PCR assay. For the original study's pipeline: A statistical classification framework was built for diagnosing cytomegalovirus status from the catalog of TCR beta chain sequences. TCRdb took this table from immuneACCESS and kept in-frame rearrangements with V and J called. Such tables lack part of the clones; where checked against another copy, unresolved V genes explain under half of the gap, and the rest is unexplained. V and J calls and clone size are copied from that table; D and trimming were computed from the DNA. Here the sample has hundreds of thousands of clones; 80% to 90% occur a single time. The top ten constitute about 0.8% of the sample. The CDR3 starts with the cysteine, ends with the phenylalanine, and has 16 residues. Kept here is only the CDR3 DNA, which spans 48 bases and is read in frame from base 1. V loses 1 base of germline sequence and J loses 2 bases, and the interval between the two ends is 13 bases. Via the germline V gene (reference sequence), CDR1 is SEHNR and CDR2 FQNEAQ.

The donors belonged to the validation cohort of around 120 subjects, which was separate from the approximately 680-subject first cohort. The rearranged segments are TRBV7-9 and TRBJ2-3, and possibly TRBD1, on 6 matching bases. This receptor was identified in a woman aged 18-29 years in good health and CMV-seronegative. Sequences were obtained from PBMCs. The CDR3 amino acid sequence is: CASSLGGQRATDTQYF. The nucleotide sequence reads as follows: TGTGCCAGCAGCTTAGGGGGGCAGAGAGCCACAGATACGCAGTATTTT.